These 30 T cell receptor beta chains came from one sample sequenced in a study of blood T cell repertoires in COVID-19. Profiled with immunoSEQ multiplex PCR; TCRdb holds only in-frame clones, not every one. The top ten hold over 7% of the sample, which has 150,000 to 200,000 clones, about 86% seen once. Sequencing was performed on peripheral blood. The receptors were sampled from an elderly woman in a cohort sampled during active or convalescent COVID-19.

The chain employs TRBV30 and TRBJ1-3; a weak D match, TRBD1 (6 bases). From germline, CDR1 is GTSNPN and CDR2 SVGIG (reference sequence). The V and J ends lost 3 bases and 4 bases respectively, with 10 bases between them. The CDR3 has 13 residues. The CDR3, as DNA: TGTGCCTGGAGCAGGGGAATCGGAAACACCATATATTTT. This encodes CAWSRGIGNTIYF.

This clone has a single count. The rearrangement joins TRBV21-1 to TRBJ2-7; TRBD1 reflects the table's D call only, with no check against the DNA. TRBV21-1 constitutes a pseudogene. CDR3 length: 17 amino acids. Written as DNA, the CDR3 is TGTGCCAGCAGCAAAGATCCTAGACAGGGGCACTCCTACGAGCAGTACTTC. Protein: CASSKDPRQGHSYEQYF.

Points on this clone: Other DNA sequences in the sample encode the same CDR3. The CDR3 DNA is TGTGCCAGCACGGGACTAGCCTCCACAGATACGCAGTATTTT. It is translated as CASTGLASTDTQYF. This chain links TRBV19 with TRBJ2-3; 9 nucleotides align to TRBD2. The length of the CDR3 is 14 residues. Germline V lookup: CDR1 LNHDA, CDR2 SQIVND (reference sequence). The V and J ends lost 9 bases and 2 bases, in that order; junction bases with no gene match: 6. Supplemented by reference TRBV19 and TRBJ2-3, the full variable domain reads DGGITQSPKYLFRKEGQNVTLSCEQNLNHDAMYWYRQDPGQGLRLIYYSQIVNDFQKGDIAEGYSVSREKKESFPLTVTSAQKNPTAFYLCASTGLASTDTQYFGPGTRLTVL.

V and J are TRBV29-1 and TRBJ1-1; 7 nucleotides align to TRBD1. Germline CDR1 reads SQVTM; CDR2 reads ANQGSEA. The CDR3 is 12 residues long. The V segment lost 5 bases and the J segment 7 bases; nucleotides outside the gene matches: 7. CDR3 sequence: CSVSQGTGEAFF. CDR3 DNA sequence: TGCAGCGTTTCACAGGGGACTGGTGAAGCTTTCTTT. The variable domain in full, completed from reference TRBV29-1 and TRBJ1-1, reads SAVISQKPSRDICQRGTSLTIQCQVDSQVTMMFWYRQQPGQSLTLIATANQGSEATYESGFVIDKFPISRPNLTFSTLTVSNMSPEDSSIYLCSVSQGTGEAFFGQGTRLTVV.

V is TRBV9 and J is TRBJ1-1, with TRBD1 as a possible D gene (5 bases). The V end lost 3 bases, the J end lost 5 bases, and 8 bases lay between the germline ends. This CDR3 is 12 amino acids long. The germline V gene has CDR1 SGDLS and CDR2 YYNGEE. The CDR3 spells CASSEQVTEAFF. In DNA form, the CDR3 reads TGTGCCAGCAGCGAACAGGTAACTGAAGCTTTCTTT.

This chain links TRBV4-1 with TRBJ1-2; 9 bases map to TRBD1. There are 15 residues in the CDR3. Germline V gives CDR1 MGHRA, CDR2 YSYEKL. J gave up 1 base and V 1 base, and 1 base lay outside the gene matches. The CDR3 loop reads CASSQGQGDNYGYTF. In DNA, the CDR3 is TGCGCCAGCAGCCAAGGACAGGGGGATAACTATGGCTACACCTTC.

The chain combines TRBV12-3 or TRBV12-4 with TRBJ1-3; a possible D gene is TRBD1 (5 bases). The CDR3 spans 12 residues. V lost 2 bases, J lost 15 bases, and 14 bases lay in between. The CDR3 loop reads CASSLTAGTKYF. In DNA, the CDR3 is TGTGCCAGCAGTTTAACTGCCGGGACTAAATATTTT.

The chain recombines TRBV20-1 with TRBJ1-3, with TRBD1 identical over 7 bases. Germline CDR1 and CDR2: DFQATT and SNEGSKA (reference sequence). The CDR3 runs to 15 residues. After removal of 3 bases from V and 0 bases from J, the junction contained 5 bases not matched to a gene. The CDR3 loop reads CSASDRDFSGNTIYF. In DNA, the CDR3 is TGCAGTGCTAGTGACAGGGATTTCTCTGGAAACACCATATATTTT.

V and J are TRBV7-2 and TRBJ1-5; D call uncertain. The CDR3 contains 15 residues. The V end lost 4 bases, the J end lost 0 bases, and 10 bases lay between the germline ends. Looked up from germline, CDR1 is SGHTA and CDR2 is FQGNSA. The CDR3 region has the DNA TGTGCCAGCAGCTCGACGGGGTTTAGCAATCAGCCCCAGCATTTT. It encodes CASSSTGFSNQPQHF.

The chain joins TRBV28 to TRBJ2-7; D is perhaps TRBD2 (5 bases). The CDR3 consists of 12 residues. CDR1 is MDHEN and CDR2 is SYDVKM in the germline V gene. V was shortened by 5 bases and J by 4 bases, with 9 bases between the two germline ends. CDR3 sequence (DNA): TGTGCCAGCAGTCCCTGGAGGTACGAGCAGTACTTC. This codes for CASSPWRYEQYF. Looking up the rest from reference TRBV28 and TRBJ2-7 gives the full variable domain: DVKVTQSSRYLVKRTGEKVFLECVQDMDHENMFWYRQDPGLGLRLIYFSYDVKMKEKGDIPEGYSVSREKKERFSLILESASTNQTSMYLCASSPWRYEQYFGPGTRLTVT.

V gene TRBV6-2 or TRBV6-3 combines with J gene TRBJ1-5; perhaps TRBD1 as D (6 bases). V was pared by 4 bases and J by 0 bases, with 10 bases between. This CDR3 has 15 amino acids. CDR1 MNHEY and CDR2 SVGEGT come from the germline V gene. CDR3 loop: CASSWTALSNQPQHF. CDR3 bases: TGTGCCAGCAGTTGGACAGCACTTAGCAATCAGCCCCAGCATTTT.

The genes are TRBV27 and TRBJ1-3, with 7 bases matching TRBD1. The germline CDR1 and CDR2 sequences are MNHEY and SMNVEV (reference sequence). This CDR3 has 15 amino acids. The junction had 3 bases not matched to a gene; V was cut back by 4 bases and J by 0 bases. The chain's CDR3 is CASSSQGSSGNTIYF. CDR3 in DNA: TGTGCCAGCAGTTCACAGGGGAGCTCTGGAAACACCATATATTTT.

The rearrangement uses TRBV11-2 and TRBJ1-3; no clear D gene. V lost 9 bases to trimming and J lost 3 bases, with 18 bases between them. The germline CDR1 and CDR2 sequences are SGHAT and FQNNGV. CDR3 length: 15 residues. The CDR3 DNA follows: TGTGCCAGTAGTTTTGCGACTTTCAGTGGAAACACCATATATTTT. Protein product: CASSFATFSGNTIYF.

The V call is TRBV19, the J call TRBJ1-2; 11 bases fit TRBD1. The junction had 7 bases not matched to a gene; V was cut back by 8 bases and J by 5 bases. Germline assignment: CDR1 LNHDA and CDR2 SQIVND (reference sequence). The CDR3 has 14 amino acids. The CDR3 DNA reads TGTGCCAGTTCGGACAGGGGGCAAGGGTATGGCTACACCTTC. Its protein is CASSDRGQGYGYTF.

The chain combines TRBV12-3 or TRBV12-4 with TRBJ2-5; 7 nucleotides agree with TRBD2. This CDR3 is built from 13 residues. The J segment lost 2 bases and the V segment lost 5 bases, leaving 2 bases of the junction unmatched. The CDR3 sequence: CASSREVQETQYF. CDR3 DNA sequence: TGTGCCAGCAGTCGGGAGGTACAAGAGACCCAGTACTTC.

V is TRBV4-1 and J is TRBJ2-7; a possible D gene is TRBD1 (5 bases). The CDR3 extends over 15 amino acids. The germline gives CDR1 MGHRA, CDR2 YSYEKL. V was cut by 0 bases and J by 1 base, with 10 bases left in between. The CDR3 protein is CASSQEMTVSYEQYF. CDR3 sequence (DNA): TGCGCCAGCAGCCAAGAGATGACAGTATCCTACGAGCAGTACTTC.

Only one count was recorded for this clone. This CDR3 is CASSLTGGSSYEQYV. The CDR3 DNA follows: TGTGCCAGCAGCCTGACAGGCGGAAGCTCCTACGAGCAGTACGTC. This sequence joins TRBV27 and TRBJ2-7, with D possibly being TRBD1 (6 bases). CDR1 is MNHEY and CDR2 is SMNVEV in the germline V gene (reference sequence). This CDR3 contains 15 residues. V lost 6 bases, J lost 0 bases, and 15 bases lay in between.

This rearrangement joins TRBV25-1 to TRBJ1-3; D is unresolved. Per germline, CDR1 MGHDK and CDR2 SYGVNS. With 5 bases removed from V and 13 bases from J, the gap between germline ends came to 9 bases. The CDR3 covers 10 residues. This CDR3 is CASSNRRIYF. The CDR3, as DNA: TGTGCCAGCAGTAATCGGCGGATATATTTT.

This chain links TRBV27 with TRBJ1-6, with a possible D match to TRBD1 (5 bases). Germline CDR1 is MNHEY and CDR2 is SMNVEV (reference sequence). V lost 6 bases, J lost 4 bases, and 16 bases lay in between. The CDR3 loop spans 16 amino acids. The CDR3 sequence: CASSLDSVAYNSPLHF. The CDR3 DNA reads TGTGCCAGCAGCCTAGACAGTGTCGCTTATAATTCACCCCTCCACTTT.

The table lists this clone with a few counts. The chain employs TRBV30 and TRBJ1-2; no reliable D call. The CDR3 sequence is 13 residues long. Trimming shortened V by 1 base and J by 3 bases, and 9 bases separated the two germline ends. Looked up from germline, CDR1 is GTSNPN and CDR2 is SVGIG (reference sequence). The CDR3 spells CAWSDQEDYGYTF. In nucleotides, the CDR3 is TGTGCCTGGAGTGACCAGGAGGACTATGGCTACACCTTC.

This sequence joins TRBV9 and TRBJ2-1; 9 bases match TRBD1. The trim removed 4 bases at V and 7 bases at J, leaving 12 bases unmatched. There are 16 residues in the CDR3. Germline loops: CDR1 SGDLS, CDR2 YYNGEE. CDR3 nucleotides: TGTGCCAGCAGCCCTAGAGGGGGGACAGGGAAGAATGAGCAGTTCTTC. It translates to CASSPRGGTGKNEQFF.

The gene calls are TRBV18 and TRBJ2-1; D is uncertain. There are 15 residues in the CDR3. Germline CDR1 and CDR2: KGHSH and LQKENI. The ends were cut back, 0 bases at V and 8 bases at J, with 14 bases in the middle. The CDR3 sequence is CASSPPHGESYEQFF. Written as DNA, the CDR3 is TGTGCCAGCTCACCACCGCATGGAGAGTCCTATGAGCAGTTCTTC.

A few counts support this clone. CDR3 loop: CASSPGVAEAFF. As DNA, the CDR3 is TGTGCCAGTAGTCCCGGGGTTGCTGAAGCTTTCTTT. The chain couples TRBV19 to TRBJ1-1; the D is unclear. The CDR3 has 12 residues. CDR1 is LNHDA, CDR2 SQIVND, per germline (reference sequence). The V end was cut by 5 bases, the J end by 6 bases, with 10 bases between.

The rearrangement uses TRBV30 and TRBJ1-3; possibly TRBD1 for D (5 bases). With 7 bases removed from V and 0 bases from J, the gap between germline ends came to 19 bases. Germline values: CDR1 GTSNPN, CDR2 SVGIG (reference sequence). The CDR3 consists of 16 residues. CDR3 loop: CAFLSREGSSGNTIYF. DNA for the CDR3: TGTGCCTTTCTATCTCGGGAGGGGAGCTCTGGAAACACCATATATTTT.

The CDR3 nucleotides read TGTGCCAGTAGTATATCTCAGGGGCCGTACGAGCAGTACTTC. It encodes CASSISQGPYEQYF. This rearrangement joins TRBV19 to TRBJ2-7; D may be TRBD1 (6 bases). CDR1 is LNHDA, CDR2 SQIVND, per germline (reference sequence). The CDR3 runs to 14 residues. V was shortened by 2 bases and J by 4 bases, with 12 bases between the two germline ends.

The chain combines TRBV28 with TRBJ1-1; 7 nucleotides agree with TRBD1. This CDR3 is 13 amino acids long. The trim removed 8 bases at V and 2 bases at J, leaving 5 bases unmatched. The germline CDR1 and CDR2 sequences are MDHEN and SYDVKM. The CDR3 DNA follows: TGTGCCAGCGATGGGACAGCCAACACTGAAGCTTTCTTT. Translated: CASDGTANTEAFF.

The chain has TRBV28 and TRBJ1-1; D perhaps matches TRBD1 (5 bases). Trimming removed 2 bases at V and 1 base at J, with 11 bases between. The CDR3 is made up of 15 amino acids. Germline CDR1 and CDR2: MDHEN and SYDVKM. This CDR3 reads CASSLERQRNTEAFF. For the CDR3, the DNA is TGTGCCAGCAGTTTAGAGAGACAGAGGAACACTGAAGCTTTCTTT.

Points on this clone: Other DNA sequences from this sample encode an identical CDR3 as well. J is TRBJ1-6 and V is TRBV11-2; possibly TRBD1 for D (5 bases). This CDR3 has 15 amino acids. From germline, CDR1 is SGHAT and CDR2 FQNNGV. V gave up 1 base and J gave up 7 bases, with 11 bases separating them. Written as DNA, the CDR3 is TGTGCCAGCAGCTTAGTTACAGGCAGAAATTCACCCCTCCACTTT. It codes for CASSLVTGRNSPLHF.

This clone was seen once. The chain uses TRBV5-1 and TRBJ2-1; maybe TRBD1 (5 bases). The CDR3 covers 13 residues. V lost 2 bases, J lost 13 bases, and 16 bases lay in between. CDR1 and CDR2 from the germline V gene are SGHRS and YFSETQ. In DNA, the CDR3 is TGCGCCAGCAGCTTAGGCCTGGAAGGGGAACAGTTCTTC. Encoded protein: CASSLGLEGEQFF.

This clone was observed a single time. The rearrangement joins TRBV7-2 to TRBJ2-1; 8 bases are shared with TRBD2. The CDR3 is made up of 15 amino acids. V dropped 5 bases and J dropped 5; count of bases not matched to a gene: 8. Germline loops: CDR1 SGHTA, CDR2 FQGNSA. The chain's CDR3 is CASSQSGGGHNEQFF. The CDR3 region has the DNA TGTGCCAGCAGCCAGAGCGGGGGCGGTCACAATGAGCAGTTCTTC.